These 22 T cell receptor beta chains share one sample of origin, sequenced in a study of blood T cell repertoires in COVID-19. The protocol was immunoSEQ multiplex PCR, while the TCRdb copy is restricted to in-frame clones and leaves out a portion. Of 180,000 or so clones detected, 85% appear once; the ten largest clones hold 6.2%. Sequenced sample: PBMCs or T cells enriched from blood (not recorded which). The receptor source for this set is a man in his forties who had recovered from COVID-19.

The chain recombines TRBV28 with TRBJ2-4, with D maybe TRBD2 (5 bases). CDR3 length: 11 residues. Germline assignment: CDR1 MDHEN and CDR2 SYDVKM. With 10 bases removed from V and 3 bases from J, the gap between germline ends came to 7 bases. The CDR3 region has the DNA TGTGCCACGGACTTCAAAAACATTCAGTACTTC. Translated, it gives CATDFKNIQYF.

The chain combines TRBV11-3 with TRBJ2-1; 8 bases align to TRBD1. There are 16 residues in the CDR3. Germline V gives CDR1 SGHNT, CDR2 YENEEA. V lost 1 base to trimming and J lost 7 bases; unmatched junction nucleotides: 9. As DNA, the CDR3 is TGTGCCAGCAGCTTAGCAAGACAGGGGAATCGGAATGAGCAGTTCTTC. Amino acid sequence: CASSLARQGNRNEQFF.

Written as DNA, the CDR3 is TGTGCCTGGTCGGGCCGTCGGACAGGGGGTCTCAATGAGCAGTTCTTC. This translates into CAWSGRRTGGLNEQFF. The chain recombines TRBV30 with TRBJ2-1; 10 bases are a match to TRBD1. The V gene end was trimmed by 5 bases and the J gene end by 6 bases; junction bases not matched to a gene: 13. Per the germline V gene, CDR1 is GTSNPN and CDR2 is SVGIG (reference sequence). The CDR3 is made up of 16 amino acids.

The V gene is TRBV20-1, the J gene TRBJ1-1; unclear D gene. Germline CDR1 is DFQATT and CDR2 is SNEGSKA (reference sequence). V was cut by 0 bases and J by 11 bases, with 10 bases left in between. The length of the CDR3 is 11 residues. CDR3 DNA sequence: TGCAGTGCTAGAGAGACTTTTCAGGCTTTCTTT. Amino acids: CSARETFQAFF.

The chain employs TRBV29-1 and TRBJ1-1, with D hard to call. The germline V gene encodes CDR1 SQVTM and CDR2 ANQGSEA. Trimming took off 4 bases at V and 1 base at J, with 10 bases between the two ends. This CDR3 has 13 amino acids. CDR3 DNA sequence: TGCAGCGTTGGAAAACTCACGAACACTGAAGCTTTCTTT. This sequence encodes CSVGKLTNTEAFF. Based on the CDR3 plus reference TRBV29-1 and TRBJ1-1, the full variable domain is SAVISQKPSRDICQRGTSLTIQCQVDSQVTMMFWYRQQPGQSLTLIATANQGSEATYESGFVIDKFPISRPNLTFSTLTVSNMSPEDSSIYLCSVGKLTNTEAFFGQGTRLTVV.

V usage is TRBV9 and J usage is TRBJ1-2, with 7 bases lining up with TRBD1. V shed 1 base and J 6 bases; nucleotides not matched to a gene: 3. Germline assignment: CDR1 SGDLS and CDR2 YYNGEE. The length of the CDR3 is 13 residues. CDR3 amino acids: CASSVSGTDGYTF. As DNA, the CDR3 is TGTGCCAGCAGCGTATCCGGGACAGATGGCTACACCTTC.

V is TRBV7-9 and J is TRBJ2-7, with 9 bases lining up with TRBD2. Germline loops: CDR1 SEHNR, CDR2 FQNEAQ (reference sequence). After removal of 4 bases from V and 4 bases from J, the junction contained 8 bases not matched to a gene. The CDR3 is 15 amino acids. The CDR3 region has the DNA TGTGCCAGCAGCTCAATAGCGGGAGAGGGGTACGAGCAGTACTTC. This sequence encodes CASSSIAGEGYEQYF.

This rearrangement joins TRBV30 to TRBJ1-1; TRBD1 matches 10 bases. Germline CDR1 is GTSNPN and CDR2 is SVGIG (reference sequence). The ends lost 3 bases at V and 6 bases at J; junction bases unmatched: 10. CDR3 size: 15 residues. The DNA of the CDR3 is TGTGCCTGGAGGGAGGGACAGGGGTTGTGGGCTGAAGCTTTCTTT. It yields the protein CAWREGQGLWAEAFF.

V usage is TRBV2 and J usage is TRBJ2-5; D not certain. V lost 2 bases and J lost 1, with 8 bases in between. Germline V CDR1 and CDR2: SNHLY, FYNNEI. The CDR3 spans 14 residues. The CDR3 region is CASSERRIQETQYF. CDR3 DNA: TGTGCCAGCAGTGAAAGGCGGATCCAAGAGACCCAGTACTTC.

CDR3: CASSYIEGLNTEAFF. The DNA for the CDR3 is TGTGCCAGCAGTTACATCGAGGGTTTGAACACTGAAGCTTTCTTT. The chain couples TRBV6-5 to TRBJ1-1; D gene unclear. V was clipped by 2 bases and J by 0 bases, with 10 bases between them. The germline CDR1 and CDR2 sequences are MNHEY and SVGAGI. CDR3 size: 15 residues.

This chain links TRBV27 with TRBJ1-1, with D maybe TRBD1 (6 bases). The CDR3 covers 14 residues. The V end was cut by 1 base, the J end by 5 bases, with 11 bases between. Per germline, CDR1 MNHEY and CDR2 SMNVEV (reference sequence). The CDR3 region has the DNA TGTGCCAGCAGTTTATTGGGGGCTCAAACTGAAGCTTTCTTT. It codes for CASSLLGAQTEAFF.

This clone was seen only a few times. The V call is TRBV10-3, the J call TRBJ2-7, with TRBD1 matching 7 bases. Germline-derived CDR1 and CDR2 are ENHRY and SYGVKD. This CDR3 has 14 amino acids. The V segment lost 5 bases and the J segment 4 bases; nucleotides outside the gene matches: 8. For the CDR3, the DNA is TGTGCCATCAGTCCGACCGGGACAGTTTACGAGCAGTACTTC. Translation: CAISPTGTVYEQYF.

The chain has TRBV28 and TRBJ1-2; D gene ambiguous. From germline, CDR1 is MDHEN and CDR2 SYDVKM. This CDR3 contains 15 residues. Trimming removed 5 bases at V and 2 bases at J, with 15 bases between. The CDR3 DNA reads TGTGCCAGCAGTCCAATAGAGGGAGGAAACTATGGCTACACCTTC. This codes for CASSPIEGGNYGYTF.

V is TRBV6-5 and J is TRBJ1-5; tentatively, D is TRBD1 (5 bases). V was pared by 6 bases and J by 0 bases, with 9 bases between. The V gene's germline CDR1 is MNHEY and CDR2 SVGAGI. The CDR3 loop spans 14 amino acids. CDR3 DNA: TGTGCCAGCAGCTTGACAGTTAGCAATCAGCCCCAGCATTTT. Translation: CASSLTVSNQPQHF.

This clone was counted a single time. The V and J genes are TRBV19 and TRBJ2-5, with 8 positions matching TRBD2. Germline CDR1 and CDR2: LNHDA and SQIVND (reference sequence). CDR3 length equals 14 residues. With V trimmed by 6 bases and J by 2 bases, 5 bases remained unmatched. CDR3 coding DNA: TGTGCCAGTAGACTAGCGGACAAACAAGAGACCCAGTACTTC. Residues: CASRLADKQETQYF.

A few counts support this clone. This chain joins TRBV7-6 and TRBJ1-1; 9 bases fit TRBD1. The CDR3 is 14 amino acids. The germline CDR1 and CDR2 sequences are SGHVS and FNYEAQ. With 2 bases clipped from V and 4 bases from J, the junction kept 2 bases outside the gene matches. The CDR3 sequence is CASSLIQGATEAFF. CDR3 DNA: TGTGCCAGCAGCTTAATACAGGGGGCCACTGAAGCTTTCTTT. The variable domain in full, with the rest retrieved from reference TRBV7-6 and TRBJ1-1, is GAGVSQSPRYKVTKRGQDVALRCDPISGHVSLYWYRQALGQGPEFLTYFNYEAQQDKSGLPNDRFSAERPEGSISTLTIQRTEQRDSAMYRCASSLIQGATEAFFGQGTRLTVV.

This chain connects TRBV5-4 to TRBJ1-5; tentatively, D is TRBD1 (6 bases). Germline assignment: CDR1 SGHNT and CDR2 YYREEE (reference sequence). The V end was cut by 4 bases, the J end by 0 bases, with 11 bases between. This CDR3 region has 15 residues. CDR3 in amino acids: CASSAGTSSNQPQHF. The CDR3 coding sequence is TGTGCCAGCAGCGCCGGGACAAGTAGCAATCAGCCCCAGCATTTT.

The chain carries TRBV11-2 and TRBJ1-5; 7 nucleotides agree with TRBD1. Germline V lookup: CDR1 SGHAT, CDR2 FQNNGV. V dropped 9 bases and J dropped 0; count of bases not matched to a gene: 14. The CDR3 is 17 residues long. The CDR3 DNA sequence: TGTGCCAGGGGGCTCGGACAGGAACCGTATAGCAATCAGCCCCAGCATTTT. Amino acid sequence: CARGLGQEPYSNQPQHF.

The chain carries TRBV6-5 and TRBJ1-1; D ambiguous. CDR3 length: 12 residues. Looked up from germline, CDR1 is MNHEY and CDR2 is SVGAGI. V was pared by 5 bases and J by 8 bases, with 12 bases between. The CDR3 spells CASSPQVGEAFF. The CDR3 DNA follows: TGTGCCAGCAGTCCTCAAGTCGGGGAAGCTTTCTTT.

The V gene is TRBV6-5, the J gene TRBJ1-4; D remains unclear. CDR3 length equals 12 residues. The V gene lost 4 bases and the J gene lost 16 bases, with 16 bases spanning the gap. CDR1 and CDR2 from the germline V gene are MNHEY and SVGAGI. CDR3 protein: CASSSAIGHRFF. In DNA, the CDR3 is TGTGCCAGCAGTTCTGCGATCGGTCACCGGTTTTTT.

This clone showed up just once. The chain employs TRBV7-9 and TRBJ1-2; TRBD1 agrees at 7 bases. The CDR3 runs 14 residues. J lost 6 bases, V lost 2 bases, and 6 bases had no gene match. Germline V gene data show CDR1 as SEHNR and CDR2 as FQNEAQ (reference sequence). Here the CDR3 DNA reads TGTGCCAGCAGCTTATACGAGACAGGGAATGGCTACACCTTC. Translated: CASSLYETGNGYTF.

This chain joins TRBV30 and TRBJ1-6; no clear D gene. V was shortened by 5 bases and J by 7 bases, with 6 bases between the two germline ends. CDR1 GTSNPN and CDR2 SVGIG come from the germline V gene (reference sequence). The CDR3 spans 11 residues. This CDR3 is CAWSGNSPLHF. Written as DNA, the CDR3 is TGTGCCTGGTCGGGGAATTCACCCCTCCACTTT.